This T cell receptor beta chain came from a study of blood T cell repertoires in COVID-19. Study overall: Acute and convalescent COVID-19 samples came from the United States, Italy and Spain. T cells, B-cell-depleted T cells, or PBMCs supplied cDNA or gDNA.

CDR1 and CDR2 (germline): GTSNPN, SVGIG (reference sequence). This CDR3 has 14 residues. After removal of 2 bases from V and 4 bases from J, the junction contained 3 bases not matched to a gene. In the authors' workflow: Nucleated cell counts were estimated from reference gene primer amplification. The data were produced by immunoSEQ multiplex PCR, yet TCRdb's version contains in-frame clones alone and is incomplete. The DNA was the basis for D and trimming; V, J and clone size are from that table. The sample shows hundreds of thousands of clones, about 87% of them seen only once. This clonotype was obtained from a human donor in a cohort sampled during active COVID-19. V is TRBV30 and J is TRBJ1-3; the match to TRBD1 covers 9 bases. The sample was peripheral blood. CDR3 region: CAWSHRGHGNTIYF. In nucleotides, the CDR3 is TGTGCCTGGAGTCACAGGGGGCACGGAAACACCATATATTTT.